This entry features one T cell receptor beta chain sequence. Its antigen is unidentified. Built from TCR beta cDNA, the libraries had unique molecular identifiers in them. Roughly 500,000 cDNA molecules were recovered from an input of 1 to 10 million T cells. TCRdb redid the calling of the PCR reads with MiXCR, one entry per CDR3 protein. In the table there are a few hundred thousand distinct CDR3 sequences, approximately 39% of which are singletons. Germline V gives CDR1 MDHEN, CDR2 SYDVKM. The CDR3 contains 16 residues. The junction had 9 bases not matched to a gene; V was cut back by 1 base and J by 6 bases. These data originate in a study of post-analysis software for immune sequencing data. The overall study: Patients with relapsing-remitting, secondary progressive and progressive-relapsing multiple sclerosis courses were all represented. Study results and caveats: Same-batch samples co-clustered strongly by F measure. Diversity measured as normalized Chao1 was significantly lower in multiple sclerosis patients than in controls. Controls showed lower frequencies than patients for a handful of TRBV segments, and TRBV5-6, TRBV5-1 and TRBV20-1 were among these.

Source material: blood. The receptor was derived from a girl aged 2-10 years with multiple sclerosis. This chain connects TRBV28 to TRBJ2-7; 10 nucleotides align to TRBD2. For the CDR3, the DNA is TGTGCCAGCAGTTTATCTAGCGGGGGAACCCCAACCGAGCAGTACTTC. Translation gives CASSLSSGGTPTEQYF.